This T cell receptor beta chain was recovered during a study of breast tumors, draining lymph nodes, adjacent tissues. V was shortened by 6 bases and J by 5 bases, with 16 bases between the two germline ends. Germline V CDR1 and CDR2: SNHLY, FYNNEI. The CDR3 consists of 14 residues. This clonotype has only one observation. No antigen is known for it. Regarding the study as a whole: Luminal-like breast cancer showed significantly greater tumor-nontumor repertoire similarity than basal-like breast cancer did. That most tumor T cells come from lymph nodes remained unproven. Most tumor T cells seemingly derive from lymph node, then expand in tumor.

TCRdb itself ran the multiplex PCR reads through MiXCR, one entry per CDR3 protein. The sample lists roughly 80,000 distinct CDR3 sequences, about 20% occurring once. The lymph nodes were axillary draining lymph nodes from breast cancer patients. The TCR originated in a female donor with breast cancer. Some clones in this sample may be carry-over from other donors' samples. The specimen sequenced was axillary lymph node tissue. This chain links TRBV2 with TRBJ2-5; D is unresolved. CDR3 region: CASSFSYGGETQYF. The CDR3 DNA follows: TGTGCCAGCAGCTTTAGCTACGGTGGGGAGACCCAGTACTTC.